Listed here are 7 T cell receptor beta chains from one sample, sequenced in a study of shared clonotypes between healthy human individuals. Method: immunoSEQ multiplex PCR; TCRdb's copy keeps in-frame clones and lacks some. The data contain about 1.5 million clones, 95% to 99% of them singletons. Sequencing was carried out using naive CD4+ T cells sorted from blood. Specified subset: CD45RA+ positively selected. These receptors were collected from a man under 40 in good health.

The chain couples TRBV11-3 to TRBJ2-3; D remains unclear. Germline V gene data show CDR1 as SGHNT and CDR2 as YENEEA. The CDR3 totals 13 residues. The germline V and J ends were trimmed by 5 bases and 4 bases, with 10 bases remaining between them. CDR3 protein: CASSPLDSDTQYF. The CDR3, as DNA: TGTGCCAGCAGCCCCCTCGACTCAGATACGCAGTATTTT.

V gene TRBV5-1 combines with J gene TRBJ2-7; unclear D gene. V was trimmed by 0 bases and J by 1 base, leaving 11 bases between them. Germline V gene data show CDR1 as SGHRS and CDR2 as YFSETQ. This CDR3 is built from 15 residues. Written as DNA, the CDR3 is TGCGCCAGCAGCTTGGCCGGCGGCCTTTCCTACGAGCAGTACTTC. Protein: CASSLAGGLSYEQYF.

DNA of the CDR3: TGTGCCAGTAGGCGACTAGCGGGAGTGGCGGATACGCAGTATTTT. It translates to CASRRLAGVADTQYF. The chain joins TRBV19 to TRBJ2-3; 12 nucleotides align to TRBD2. After removal of 6 bases from V and 6 bases from J, the junction contained 7 bases not matched to a gene. Germline V CDR1 and CDR2: LNHDA, SQIVND (reference sequence). The CDR3 is 15 amino acids.

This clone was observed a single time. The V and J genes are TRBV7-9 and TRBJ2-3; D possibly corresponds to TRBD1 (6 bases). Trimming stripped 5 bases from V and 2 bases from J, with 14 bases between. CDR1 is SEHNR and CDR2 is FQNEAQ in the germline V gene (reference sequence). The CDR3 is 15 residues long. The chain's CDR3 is CASSATGLDTDTQYF. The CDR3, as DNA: TGTGCCAGCAGCGCAACAGGGCTTGACACAGATACGCAGTATTTT.

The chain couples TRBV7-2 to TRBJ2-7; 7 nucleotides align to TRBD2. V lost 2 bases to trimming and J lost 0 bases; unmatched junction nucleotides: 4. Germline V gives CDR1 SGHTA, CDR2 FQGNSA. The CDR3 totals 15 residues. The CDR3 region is CASSLRAGVSYEQYF. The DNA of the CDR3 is TGTGCCAGCAGCTTAAGGGCGGGAGTCTCCTACGAGCAGTACTTC.

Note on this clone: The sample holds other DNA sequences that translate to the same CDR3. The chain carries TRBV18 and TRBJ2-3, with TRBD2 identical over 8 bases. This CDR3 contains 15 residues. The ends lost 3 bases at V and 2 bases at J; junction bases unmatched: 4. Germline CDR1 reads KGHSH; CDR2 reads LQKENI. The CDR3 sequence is CASSPTSGSTDTQYF. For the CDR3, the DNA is TGTGCCAGCTCACCTACTAGCGGATCCACAGATACGCAGTATTTT.

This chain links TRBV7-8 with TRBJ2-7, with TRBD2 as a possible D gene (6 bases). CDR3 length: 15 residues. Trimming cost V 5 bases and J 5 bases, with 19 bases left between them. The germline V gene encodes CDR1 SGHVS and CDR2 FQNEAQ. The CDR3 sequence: CASSGGGVPVNEQYF. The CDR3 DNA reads TGTGCCAGCAGCGGCGGCGGGGTCCCCGTGAACGAGCAGTACTTC.